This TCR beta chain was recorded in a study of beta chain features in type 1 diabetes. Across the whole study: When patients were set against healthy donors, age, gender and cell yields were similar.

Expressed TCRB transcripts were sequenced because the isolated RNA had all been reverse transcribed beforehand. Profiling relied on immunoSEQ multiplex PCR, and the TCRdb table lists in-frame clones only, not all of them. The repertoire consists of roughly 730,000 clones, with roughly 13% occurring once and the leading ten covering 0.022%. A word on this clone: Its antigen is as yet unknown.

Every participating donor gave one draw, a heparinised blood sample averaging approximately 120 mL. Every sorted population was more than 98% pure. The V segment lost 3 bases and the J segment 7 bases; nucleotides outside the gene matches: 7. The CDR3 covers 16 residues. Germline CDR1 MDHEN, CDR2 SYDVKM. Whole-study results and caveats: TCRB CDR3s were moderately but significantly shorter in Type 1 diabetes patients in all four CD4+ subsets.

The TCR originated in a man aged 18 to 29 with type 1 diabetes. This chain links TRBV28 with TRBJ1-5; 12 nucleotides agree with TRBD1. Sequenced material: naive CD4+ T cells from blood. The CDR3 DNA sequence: TGTGCCAGCAGTTTGTTGGGACAGGGGGCACGGCAGCCCCAGCATTTT. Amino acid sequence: CASSLLGQGARQPQHF. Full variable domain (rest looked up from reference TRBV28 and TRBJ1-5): DVKVTQSSRYLVKRTGEKVFLECVQDMDHENMFWYRQDPGLGLRLIYFSYDVKMKEKGDIPEGYSVSREKKERFSLILESASTNQTSMYLCASSLLGQGARQPQHFGDGTRLSIL.